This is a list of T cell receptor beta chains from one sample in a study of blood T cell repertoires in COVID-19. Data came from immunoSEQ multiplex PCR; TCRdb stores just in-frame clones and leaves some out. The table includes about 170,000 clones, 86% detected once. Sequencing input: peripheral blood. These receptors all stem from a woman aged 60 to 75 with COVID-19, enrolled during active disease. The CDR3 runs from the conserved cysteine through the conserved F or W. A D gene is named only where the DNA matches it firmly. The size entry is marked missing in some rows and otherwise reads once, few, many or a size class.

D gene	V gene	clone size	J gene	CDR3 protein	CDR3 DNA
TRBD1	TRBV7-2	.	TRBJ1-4	CASSLARTGPNEKLFF	TGTGCCAGCAGCTTAGCCCGGACAGGGCCCAATGAAAAACTGTTTTTT
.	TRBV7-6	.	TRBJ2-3	CASSLSSGSGTDTQYF	TGTGCCAGCAGCTTATCAAGCGGGTCTGGCACAGATACGCAGTATTTT
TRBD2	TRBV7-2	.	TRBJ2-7	CASSLVAGVRSEQYF	TGTGCCAGCAGCTTAGTAGCGGGAGTAAGGAGCGAGCAGTACTTC
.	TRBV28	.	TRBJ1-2	CASSLGGRLGGYGYTF	TGTGCCAGCAGTTTAGGCGGGAGATTGGGCGGCTATGGCTACACCTTC
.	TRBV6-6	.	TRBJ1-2	CASSLLDRLFNHGYTF	TGTGCCAGCAGCCTTCTCGACAGATTATTCAACCATGGCTACACCTTC
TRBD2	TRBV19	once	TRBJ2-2	CASSTGLAGDGGELFF	TGTGCCAGTAGTACTGGACTAGCGGGAGACGGCGGGGAGCTGTTTTTT
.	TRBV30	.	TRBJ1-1	CAWSPINRVDTEAFF	TGTGCCTGGAGTCCAATAAACAGGGTGGACACTGAAGCTTTCTTT
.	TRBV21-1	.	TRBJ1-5	CASSKGPSGSNQPQHF	TGTGCCAGCAGCAAAGGGCCGTCGGGGAGCAATCAGCCCCAGCATTTT
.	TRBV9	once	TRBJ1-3	CASQGLGNTIYF	TGTGCCTCCCAGGGACTGGGAAACACCATATATTTT
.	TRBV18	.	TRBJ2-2	CASSPTGTGELFF	TGTGCCAGCTCACCCACAGGGACCGGGGAGCTGTTTTTT
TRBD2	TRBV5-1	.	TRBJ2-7	CASSQGTSGRYEQYF	TGCGCCAGCAGCCAAGGGACTAGCGGGAGATACGAGCAGTACTTC
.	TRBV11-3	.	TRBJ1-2	CASTGGYTF	TGTGCCAGCACGGGTGGCTACACCTTC
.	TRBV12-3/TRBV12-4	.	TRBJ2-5	CASSLRAQVTQYF	TGTGCCAGCAGTCTCCGAGCCCAAGTAACCCAGTACTTC
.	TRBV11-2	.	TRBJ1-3	CASSLAVASGNTIYF	TGTGCCAGCAGCTTAGCGGTTGCCTCTGGAAACACCATATATTTT
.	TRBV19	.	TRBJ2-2	CASSAVRANTGELFF	TGTGCCAGTAGTGCCGTTAGAGCGAACACCGGGGAGCTGTTTTTT
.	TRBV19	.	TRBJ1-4	CASSPLDRITNEKLFF	TGTGCCAGTAGTCCCCTCGACAGGATCACTAATGAAAAACTGTTTTTT
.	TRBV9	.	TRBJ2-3	CASSVGPDTDTQYF	TGTGCCAGCAGCGTAGGTCCAGATACAGATACGCAGTATTTT
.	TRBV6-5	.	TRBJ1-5	CASSYNNNQPQHF	TGTGCCAGCAGTTATAACAACAATCAGCCCCAGCATTTT
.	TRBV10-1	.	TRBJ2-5	CASSSGDHQTQYF	TGCGCCAGCAGTTCTGGAGATCACCAGACCCAGTACTTC
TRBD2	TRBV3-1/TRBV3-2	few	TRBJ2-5	CASSPGLVSGETQYF	TGTGCCAGCAGCCCAGGACTAGTCTCCGGCGAGACCCAGTACTTC
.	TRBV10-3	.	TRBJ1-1	CAISGRDKTEAFF	TGTGCCATCAGTGGCCGGGACAAAACTGAAGCTTTCTTT
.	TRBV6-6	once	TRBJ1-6	CASSYSSGDSPLHF	TGTGCCAGCAGTTACTCGTCAGGGGACTCACCCCTCCACTTT
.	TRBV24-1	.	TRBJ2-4	CATSDLWGEVQYF	TGTGCCACCAGTGATTTGTGGGGGGAGGTTCAGTACTTC
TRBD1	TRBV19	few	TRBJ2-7	CASRRDRGAYEQYF	TGTGCCAGTCGGCGGGACAGGGGTGCCTACGAGCAGTACTTC
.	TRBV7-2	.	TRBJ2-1	CASKWSSYNEQFF	TGTGCCAGCAAGTGGAGCTCCTACAATGAGCAGTTCTTC
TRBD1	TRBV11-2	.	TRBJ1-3	CASSPRLGGTGVGNTIYF	TGTGCCAGCAGCCCCAGACTGGGAGGGACAGGGGTTGGAAACACCATATATTTT
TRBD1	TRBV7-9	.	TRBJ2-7	CASSPPTGTGAYEQYF	TGTGCCAGCAGCCCTCCAACCGGGACAGGGGCCTACGAGCAGTACTTC
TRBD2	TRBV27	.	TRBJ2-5	CASSSGLAGYEVGETQYF	TGTGCCAGCAGTTCCGGACTAGCGGGATACGAGGTCGGAGAGACCCAGTACTTC
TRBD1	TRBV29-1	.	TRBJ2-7	CSVHRGYEQYF	TGCAGCGTTCACAGGGGGTACGAGCAGTACTTC
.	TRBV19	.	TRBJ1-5	CASKRNRDQPQHF	TGTGCCAGTAAGAGGAATCGGGATCAGCCCCAGCATTTT
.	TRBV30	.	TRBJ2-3	CAWSYGTQYF	TGTGCCTGGAGCTATGGTACGCAGTATTTT
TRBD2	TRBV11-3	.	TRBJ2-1	CASSLRSVSAGGSNEQFF	TGTGCCAGCAGCTTAAGGTCCGTGAGCGCGGGAGGGTCCAATGAGCAGTTCTTC
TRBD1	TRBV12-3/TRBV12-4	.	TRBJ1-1	CASRGQGGTEAFF	TGTGCCAGCAGGGGACAGGGAGGCACTGAAGCTTTCTTT
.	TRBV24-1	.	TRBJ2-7	CATSQTRGEQYF	TGTGCCACCTCCCAGACCCGGGGCGAGCAGTACTTC
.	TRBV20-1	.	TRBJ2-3	CSAHRGGAQYF	TGCAGTGCCCACAGGGGGGGTGCGCAGTATTTT
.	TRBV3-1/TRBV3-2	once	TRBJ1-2	CASSLQNYGYTF	TGTGCCAGCAGCCTTCAGAACTATGGCTACACCTTC
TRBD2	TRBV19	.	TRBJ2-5	CASSYFIAGAGDRETQYF	TGTGCCAGTAGTTACTTTATAGCGGGAGCGGGGGATCGGGAGACCCAGTACTTC
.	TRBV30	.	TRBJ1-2	CAWSVPTGLVGYTF	TGTGCCTGGAGTGTACCCACAGGTTTGGTTGGCTACACCTTC
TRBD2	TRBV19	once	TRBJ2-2	CASRGLAGLNTGELFF	TGTGCCAGTCGCGGCCTAGCGGGGCTTAACACCGGGGAGCTGTTTTTT
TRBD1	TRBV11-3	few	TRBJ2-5	CASSPAGQGQGETQYF	TGTGCCAGCAGCCCGGCCGGACAGGGGCAGGGAGAGACCCAGTACTTC
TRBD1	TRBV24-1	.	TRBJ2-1	CATSDWGQGHNEQFF	TGTGCCACCAGTGATTGGGGACAGGGACACAATGAGCAGTTCTTC
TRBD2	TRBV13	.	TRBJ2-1	CASSSKRRLAGGNEQFF	TGTGCCAGCAGCAGCAAACGGCGGCTAGCGGGAGGCAATGAGCAGTTCTTC
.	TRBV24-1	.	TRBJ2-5	CATSEQDMYQETQYF	TGTGCCACCAGCGAACAGGATATGTACCAAGAGACCCAGTACTTC
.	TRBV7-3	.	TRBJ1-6	CASSLNAAGPLHF	TGTGCCAGCAGCTTAAATGCCGCGGGACCCCTCCACTTT
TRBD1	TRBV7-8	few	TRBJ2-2	CASSSNRQGADTGELFF	TGTGCCAGCAGCTCAAACCGACAGGGGGCGGACACCGGGGAGCTGTTTTTT
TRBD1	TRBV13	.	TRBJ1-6	CASSLRTGMLGSPLHF	TGTGCCAGCAGCCTGCGGACAGGGATGTTGGGTTCACCCCTCCACTTT
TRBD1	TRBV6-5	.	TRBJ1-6	CASSRTGTNSPLHF	TGTGCCAGCAGCCGGACAGGGACCAATTCACCCCTCCACTTT